This T cell receptor (beta chain) was identified in a study of molecular identifiers for immune sequencing clone quantification. Overall study findings and caveats: Among approximately 1 million naive cells, as was reported, spiked Jurkat TCR RNA from one cell was detectable.

This clonotype was seen a few times. The antigen is not known. The CDR3 spans 13 residues. CDR1 and CDR2 from the germline V gene are SGDLS and YYNGEE. V shed 0 bases and J shed 5 bases, with 9 bases lying between them. TCRdb re-called the PCR reads through MiXCR, storing one row per CDR3 protein. The sample contains around 480,000 distinct CDR3 sequences, around 25% of which appear only once. The chain uses TRBV9 and TRBJ2-7; tentative D call: TRBD1 (5 bases). This receptor was obtained from a human donor in good health. Some libraries in this study had Jurkat cell RNA spiked in. Sequenced: naive CD8+ T cells from blood, with Jurkat cell RNA spiked in. Subset: FACS-sorted CD8+CD4-CCR7+CD45RA+ naive T cells. CDR3 sequence reads: CASSVGDRNEQYF. DNA for the CDR3: TGTGCCAGCAGCGTAGGTGACAGAAACGAGCAGTACTTC.